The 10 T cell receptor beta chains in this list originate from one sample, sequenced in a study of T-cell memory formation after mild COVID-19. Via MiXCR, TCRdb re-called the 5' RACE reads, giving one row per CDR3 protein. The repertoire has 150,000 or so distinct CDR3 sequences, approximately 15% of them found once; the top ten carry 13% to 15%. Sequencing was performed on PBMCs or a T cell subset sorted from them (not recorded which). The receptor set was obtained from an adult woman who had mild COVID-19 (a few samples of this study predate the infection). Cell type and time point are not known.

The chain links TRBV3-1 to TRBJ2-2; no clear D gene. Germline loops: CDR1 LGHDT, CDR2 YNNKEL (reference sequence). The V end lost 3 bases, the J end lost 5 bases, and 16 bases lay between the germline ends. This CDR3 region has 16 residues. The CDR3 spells CASSHLARSSTGELFF. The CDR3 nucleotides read TGTGCCAGCAGCCACTTAGCCCGGTCATCAACCGGGGAGCTGTTTTTT.

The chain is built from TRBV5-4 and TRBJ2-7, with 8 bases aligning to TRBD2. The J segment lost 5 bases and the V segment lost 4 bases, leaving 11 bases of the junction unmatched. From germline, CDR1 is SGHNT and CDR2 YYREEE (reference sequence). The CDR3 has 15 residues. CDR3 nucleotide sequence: TGTGCCAGCAGCCCCCATAGCGGGGTCCCCCACGAGCAGTACTTC. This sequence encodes CASSPHSGVPHEQYF.

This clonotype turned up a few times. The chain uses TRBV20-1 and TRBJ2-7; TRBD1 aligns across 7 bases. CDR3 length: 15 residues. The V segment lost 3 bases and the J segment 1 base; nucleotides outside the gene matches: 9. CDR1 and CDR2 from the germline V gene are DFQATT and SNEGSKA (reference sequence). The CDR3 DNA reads TGCAGTGCTAGCCCCAGACAGGGTACTTCCTACGAGCAGTACTTC. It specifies CSASPRQGTSYEQYF.

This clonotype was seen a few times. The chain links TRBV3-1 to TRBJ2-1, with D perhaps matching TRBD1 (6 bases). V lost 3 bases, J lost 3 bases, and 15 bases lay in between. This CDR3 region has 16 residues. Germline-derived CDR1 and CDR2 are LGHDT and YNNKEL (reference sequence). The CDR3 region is CASSHPSTGNYNEQFF. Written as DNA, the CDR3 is TGTGCCAGCAGCCACCCCTCAACAGGGAACTACAATGAGCAGTTCTTC.

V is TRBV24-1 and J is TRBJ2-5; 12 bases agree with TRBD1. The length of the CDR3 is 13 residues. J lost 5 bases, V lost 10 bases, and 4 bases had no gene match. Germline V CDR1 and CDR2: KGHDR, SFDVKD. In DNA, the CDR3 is TGTGCCACGGGGACAGGGGGCCTGGAGACCCAGTACTTC. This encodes CATGTGGLETQYF.

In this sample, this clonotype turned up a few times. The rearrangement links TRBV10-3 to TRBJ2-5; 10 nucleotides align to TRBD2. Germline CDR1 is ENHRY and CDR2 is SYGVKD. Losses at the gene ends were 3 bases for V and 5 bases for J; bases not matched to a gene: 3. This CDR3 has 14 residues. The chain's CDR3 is CAISDASGSETQYF. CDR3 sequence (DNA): TGTGCCATCAGTGATGCTAGCGGGAGCGAGACCCAGTACTTC.

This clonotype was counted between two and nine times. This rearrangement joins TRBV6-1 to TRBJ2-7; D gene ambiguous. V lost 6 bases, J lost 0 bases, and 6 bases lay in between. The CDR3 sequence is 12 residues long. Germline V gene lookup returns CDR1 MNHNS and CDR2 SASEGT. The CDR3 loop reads CASRSNSYEQYF. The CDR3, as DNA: TGTGCCAGCAGGTCGAACTCCTACGAGCAGTACTTC.

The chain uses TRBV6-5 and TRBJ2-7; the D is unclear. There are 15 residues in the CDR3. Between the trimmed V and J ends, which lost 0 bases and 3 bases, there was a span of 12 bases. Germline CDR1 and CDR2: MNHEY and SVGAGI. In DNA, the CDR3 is TGTGCCAGCAGTTACTCGCCCCAACCCTTCTACGAGCAGTACTTC. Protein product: CASSYSPQPFYEQYF.

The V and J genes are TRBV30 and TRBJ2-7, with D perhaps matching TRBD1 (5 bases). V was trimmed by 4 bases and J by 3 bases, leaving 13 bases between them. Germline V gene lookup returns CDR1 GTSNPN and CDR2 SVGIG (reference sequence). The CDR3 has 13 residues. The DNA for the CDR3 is TGTGCCTGGACTCCCACAGGAGTCTACGAGCAGTACTTC. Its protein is CAWTPTGVYEQYF.

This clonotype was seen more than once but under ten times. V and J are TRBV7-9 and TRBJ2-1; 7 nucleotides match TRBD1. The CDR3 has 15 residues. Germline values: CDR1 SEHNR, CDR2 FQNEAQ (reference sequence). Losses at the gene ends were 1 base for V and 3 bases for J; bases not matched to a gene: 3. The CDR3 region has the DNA TGTGCCAGCAGCTTAGGTGGGACAGACTACAATGAGCAGTTCTTC. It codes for CASSLGGTDYNEQFF.